The present T cell receptor (beta chain) was sequenced within a study of shared T cell receptors in the human thymus. The repertoire was sequenced with immunoSEQ multiplex PCR; TCRdb's copy has only in-frame clones and lacks some. The top ten clones hold about 0.02% of a sample with approximately 400,000 clones, approximately 95% of them seen once. Germline values: CDR1 MDHEN, CDR2 SYDVKM. The CDR3 extends over 17 amino acids. V was clipped by 6 bases and J by 1 base, with 19 bases between them. This TCR was sampled from a human donor. The sequencing input was thymocytes. The chain has TRBV28 and TRBJ1-3; D possibly corresponds to TRBD1 (5 bases). DNA for the CDR3: TGTGCCAGCAGCCTAGGGGAGTCCTCTCAGTCTGGAAACACCATATATTTT. Translated: CASSLGESSQSGNTIYF.